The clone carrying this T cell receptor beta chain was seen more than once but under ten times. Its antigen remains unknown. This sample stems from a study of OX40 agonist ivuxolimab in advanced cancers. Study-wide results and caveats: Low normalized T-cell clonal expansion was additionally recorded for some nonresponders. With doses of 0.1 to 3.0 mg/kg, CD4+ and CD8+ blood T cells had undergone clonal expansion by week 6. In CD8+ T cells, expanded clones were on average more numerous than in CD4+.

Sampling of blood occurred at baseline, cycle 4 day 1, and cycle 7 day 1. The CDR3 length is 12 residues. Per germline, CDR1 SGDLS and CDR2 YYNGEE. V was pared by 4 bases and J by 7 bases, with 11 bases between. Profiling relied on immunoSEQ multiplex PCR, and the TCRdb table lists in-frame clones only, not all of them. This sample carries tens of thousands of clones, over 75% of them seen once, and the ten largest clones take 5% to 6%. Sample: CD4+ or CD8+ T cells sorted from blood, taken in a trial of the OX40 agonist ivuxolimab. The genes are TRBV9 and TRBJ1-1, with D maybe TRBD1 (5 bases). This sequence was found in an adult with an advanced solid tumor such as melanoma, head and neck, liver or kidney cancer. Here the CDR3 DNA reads TGTGCCAGCAGCCCCTGGGACGGTGAAGCTTTCTTT. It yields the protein CASSPWDGEAFF.